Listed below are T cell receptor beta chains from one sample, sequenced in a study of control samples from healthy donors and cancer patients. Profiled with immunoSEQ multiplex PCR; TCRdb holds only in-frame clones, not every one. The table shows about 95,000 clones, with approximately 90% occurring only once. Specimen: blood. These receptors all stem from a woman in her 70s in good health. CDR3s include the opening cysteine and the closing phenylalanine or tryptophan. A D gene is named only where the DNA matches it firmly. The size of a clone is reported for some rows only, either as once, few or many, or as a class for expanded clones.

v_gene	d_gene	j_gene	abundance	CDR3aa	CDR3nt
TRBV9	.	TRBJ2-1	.	CASSVLRDPPGDEQFF	TGTGCCAGCAGCGTCCTCCGGGACCCCCCGGGCGATGAGCAGTTCTTC
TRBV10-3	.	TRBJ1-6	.	CAISEGSSDSPLHF	TGTGCCATCAGTGAAGGGAGTTCTGATTCACCCCTCCACTTT
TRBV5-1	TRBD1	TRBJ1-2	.	CASSSDRADKGYTF	TGCGCCAGCAGCTCGGACAGGGCCGATAAAGGCTACACCTTC
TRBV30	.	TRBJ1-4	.	CAWSVQVSEKLFF	TGTGCCTGGAGTGTACAAGTATCAGAAAAACTGTTTTTT
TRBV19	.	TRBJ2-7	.	CASSIDQGGYEQYF	TGTGCCAGTAGTATAGATCAAGGAGGGTACGAGCAGTACTTC
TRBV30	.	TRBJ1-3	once	CAWSVGINSGNTIYF	TGTGCCTGGAGTGTGGGGATAAACTCTGGAAACACCATATATTTT
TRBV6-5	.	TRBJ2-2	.	CASSSAGTLNTGELFF	TGTGCCAGCAGTTCTGCAGGGACGTTGAACACCGGGGAGCTGTTTTTT
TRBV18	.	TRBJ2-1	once	CASSPYRGGEEQFF	TGTGCCAGCTCACCGTACAGGGGGGGGGAAGAGCAGTTCTTC
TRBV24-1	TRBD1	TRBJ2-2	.	CATSDPGTGSPGELFF	TGTGCCACCAGTGACCCCGGGACAGGGAGCCCCGGGGAGCTGTTTTTT
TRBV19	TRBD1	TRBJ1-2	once	CASRPGQGYGYTF	TGTGCCAGTAGGCCCGGACAGGGCTATGGCTACACCTTC
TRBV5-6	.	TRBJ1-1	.	CASSQPRGVTEAFF	TGTGCCAGCAGCCAACCTCGGGGGGTAACTGAAGCTTTCTTT
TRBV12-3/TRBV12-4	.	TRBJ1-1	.	CASKRTGEAFF	TGTGCCAGCAAACGGACTGGGGAAGCTTTCTTT
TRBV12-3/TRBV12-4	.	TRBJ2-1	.	CASSLTSEQFF	TGTGCCAGCAGTTTAACGTCTGAGCAGTTCTTC
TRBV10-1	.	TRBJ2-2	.	CASSESKSGNTGELFF	TGCGCCAGCAGTGAGTCCAAGTCCGGAAACACCGGGGAGCTGTTTTTT
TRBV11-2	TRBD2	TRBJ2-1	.	CASSPPGAGGVNEQFF	TGTGCCAGCAGCCCCCCCGGGGCGGGAGGCGTGAATGAGCAGTTCTTC
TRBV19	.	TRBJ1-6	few	CASSLTSASPLHF	TGTGCCAGTAGTCTCACCAGTGCTTCACCCCTCCACTTT
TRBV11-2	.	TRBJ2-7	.	CASSPSSYEQYF	TGTGCCAGCAGCCCCAGCTCCTACGAGCAGTACTTC
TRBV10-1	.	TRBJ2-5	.	CASSESGGGKTQYF	TGCGCCAGCAGTGAGTCGGGAGGGGGGAAGACCCAGTACTTC
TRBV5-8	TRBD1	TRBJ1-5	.	CASSEGQGGQPQHF	TGTGCCAGCAGCGAGGGACAGGGGGGTCAGCCCCAGCATTTT
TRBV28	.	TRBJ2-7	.	CASSPTPWGSSYEQYF	TGTGCCAGCAGTCCCACCCCGTGGGGGAGCTCCTACGAGCAGTACTTC
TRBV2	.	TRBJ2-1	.	CASVAFSSYNEQFF	TGTGCCAGCGTAGCCTTCAGCTCCTACAATGAGCAGTTCTTC
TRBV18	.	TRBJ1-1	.	CASSPTGSNTEAFF	TGTGCCAGCTCACCAACAGGATCGAACACTGAAGCTTTCTTT
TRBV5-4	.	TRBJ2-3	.	CASSPTRSTDTQYF	TGTGCCAGCAGTCCTACTAGAAGCACAGATACGCAGTATTTT
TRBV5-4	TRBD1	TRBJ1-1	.	CASSLGGGQGATEAFF	TGTGCCAGCAGCTTGGGAGGGGGGCAGGGGGCAACTGAAGCTTTCTTT
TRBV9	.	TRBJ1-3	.	CASSVGGESGNTIYF	TGTGCCAGCAGCGTAGGAGGAGAGTCTGGAAACACCATATATTTT
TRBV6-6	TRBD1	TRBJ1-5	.	CASSPRGPGQGFNQPQHF	TGTGCCAGCAGTCCCCGCGGGCCGGGACAGGGTTTCAATCAGCCCCAGCATTTT
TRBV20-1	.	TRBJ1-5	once	CSASNGQNNQPQHF	TGCAGTGCTAGTAACGGGCAGAACAATCAGCCCCAGCATTTT
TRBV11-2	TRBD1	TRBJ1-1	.	CASSIPIMTGPGTEAFF	TGTGCCAGCAGCATCCCCATTATGACAGGGCCGGGCACTGAAGCTTTCTTT
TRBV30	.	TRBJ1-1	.	CAWTPGAEAFF	TGTGCCTGGACCCCTGGGGCTGAAGCTTTCTTT
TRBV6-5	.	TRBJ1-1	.	CASNKYRVGTEAFF	TGTGCCAGCAATAAATACAGGGTCGGCACTGAAGCTTTCTTT
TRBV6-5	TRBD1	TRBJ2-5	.	CASSYSRQGQETQYF	TGTGCCAGCAGTTACTCGAGACAGGGCCAAGAGACCCAGTACTTC
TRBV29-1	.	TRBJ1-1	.	CSVAYRPGARSRTEAFF	TGCAGCGTTGCCTACCGTCCGGGGGCTAGAAGCAGAACTGAAGCTTTCTTT
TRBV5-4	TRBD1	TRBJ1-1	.	CASSSGQTYEAFF	TGTGCCAGCAGCTCGGGACAGACCTATGAAGCTTTCTTT
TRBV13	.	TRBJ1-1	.	CASSLAVGLNTEAFF	TGTGCCAGCAGCTTAGCCGTGGGCTTGAACACTGAAGCTTTCTTT
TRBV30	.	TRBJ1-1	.	CAWSQVPEAFF	TGTGCCTGGAGTCAGGTCCCTGAAGCTTTCTTT
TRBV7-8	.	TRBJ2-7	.	CASSLRGLPYEQYF	TGTGCCAGCAGCTTACGGGGGCTACCGTACGAGCAGTACTTC
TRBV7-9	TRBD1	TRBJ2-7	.	CASSFGTGKDKQYF	TGTGCCAGCAGCTTCGGGACAGGGAAAGATAAGCAGTACTTC
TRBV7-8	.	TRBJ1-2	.	CASSLDSPYGYTF	TGTGCCAGCAGCTTAGACAGTCCGTATGGCTACACCTTC
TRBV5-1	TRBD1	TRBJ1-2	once	CASTTEGQGADGYTF	TGCGCCAGCACCACAGAGGGACAGGGGGCCGATGGCTACACCTTC
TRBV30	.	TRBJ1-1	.	CAWTDSLNTEAFF	TGTGCCTGGACGGACAGCTTGAACACTGAAGCTTTCTTT
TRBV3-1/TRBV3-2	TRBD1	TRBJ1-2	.	CASSRGTGGDYYGYTF	TGTGCCAGCAGCCGCGGGACAGGGGGAGACTACTATGGCTACACCTTC
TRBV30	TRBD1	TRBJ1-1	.	CAWTPKGQGFTEAFF	TGTGCCTGGACTCCTAAGGGACAGGGGTTTACTGAAGCTTTCTTT
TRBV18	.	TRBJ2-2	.	CASSRGTPNTGELFF	TGTGCCAGCTCTCGCGGGACACCTAACACCGGGGAGCTGTTTTTT
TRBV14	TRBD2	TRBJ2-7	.	CASSGGVEQYF	TGTGCCAGCAGTGGGGGGGTCGAGCAGTACTTC
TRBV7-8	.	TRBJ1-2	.	CASSLVADPNYGYTF	TGTGCCAGCAGCTTAGTGGCAGACCCTAACTATGGCTACACCTTC